The sequence of this T cell receptor (beta chain) was determined in a study of T cell responses to AZD1222 COVID-19 vaccine. General study findings and limits: Close to half of all spike-specific TCRs reportedly target regions of the variants that are unmutated. Spike-specific TCR breadth and depth were elevated following two AZD1222 doses.

Here immunoSEQ multiplex PCR was the method, and the copy in TCRdb shows in-frame clones only, minus some. The sample comprises about 130,000 clones, about 93% of which are singletons, and approximately 6.8% rests with the top ten. CDR3 size: 13 residues. The V gene lost 4 bases and the J gene lost 4 bases, with 10 bases spanning the gap. The germline gives CDR1 SEHNR, CDR2 FQNEAQ (reference sequence). This clone was found once. Its target is unknown. The sample here was peripheral blood, taken 28 days after the second AZD1222 dose. V usage is TRBV7-9 and J usage is TRBJ1-2; D ambiguous. The TCR comes from an adult who received the AZD1222 COVID-19 vaccine. The CDR3 DNA is TGTGCCAGCAGCTCACGGTGGACCTATGGCTACACCTTC. Encoded protein: CASSSRWTYGYTF.